This is a list of T cell receptor beta chains from one sample in a study of early T cells in non-severe SARS-CoV-2 infection. MiXCR, run by TCRdb on the 5' RACE reads, gives a single entry per CDR3 protein. The data hold approximately 67,000 distinct CDR3 sequences, with 8% to 9.5% observed a single time. The material sequenced was whole blood. The receptors come from an adult who was a healthcare worker with PCR-confirmed SARS-CoV-2 infection or an uninfected control (not recorded which). The CDR3 runs from the conserved cysteine through the conserved F or W. The D gene is left open where the match is weak. Expanded clones get a size class; other rows say once, few or many, or leave the size out.

CDR3 length,D gene,V gene,clone size,J gene,CDR3 protein,CDR3 DNA
13,-,TRBV7-8,many,TRBJ1-3,CASSAQGRNTIYF,TGTGCCAGCAGCGCGCAGGGACGAAACACCATATATTTT
12,-,TRBV12-3/TRBV12-4,few,TRBJ2-1,CASSTEHNEQFF,TGTGCCAGCAGTACGGAGCACAATGAGCAGTTCTTC
13,-,TRBV9,-,TRBJ2-5,CASSVDSTETQYF,TGTGCCAGCAGCGTCGACTCGACGGAGACCCAGTACTTC
14,TRBD2,TRBV2,many,TRBJ2-1,CASSGTSSYNEQFF,TGTGCCAGCAGTGGGACTAGCTCCTACAATGAGCAGTTCTTC
15,-,TRBV27,many,TRBJ1-2,CASSSPGPINYGYTF,TGTGCCAGCAGTTCCCCAGGCCCGATTAACTATGGCTACACCTTC
13,-,TRBV20-1,few,TRBJ2-7,CSAKQGTFYEQYF,TGCAGTGCCAAACAGGGGACTTTCTACGAGCAGTACTTC
16,TRBD1,TRBV4-3,many,TRBJ2-6,CASSLDRAGGANVLTF,TGCGCCAGCAGCCTAGACAGGGCAGGCGGGGCCAACGTCCTGACTTTC
14,-,TRBV6-5,many,TRBJ2-7,CASTRGRGTYEQYF,TGTGCCAGCACCCGCGGTCGGGGGACTTACGAGCAGTACTTC
14,TRBD1,TRBV29-1,-,TRBJ2-5,CSVWTGGGQETQYF,TGCAGCGTTTGGACAGGGGGCGGTCAGGAGACCCAGTACTTC
18,-,TRBV21-1,few,TRBJ2-7,CASSKDRLAGGPHYEQYF,TGTGCCAGCAGCAAAGACAGACTAGCGGGAGGGCCCCACTACGAGCAGTACTTC
13,TRBD1,TRBV29-1,-,TRBJ2-7,CSAKVTGGGEQYF,TGCAGCGCTAAAGTTACAGGGGGCGGCGAGCAGTACTTC
13,-,TRBV5-1,-,TRBJ2-2,CASSSWNTGELFF,TGCGCCAGCAGCTCTTGGAACACCGGGGAGCTGTTTTTT
14,TRBD2,TRBV10-3,many,TRBJ2-1,CAISESFPGTRHAF,TGTGCCATCAGTGAGTCGTTTCCAGGGACTAGGCACGCCTTC
15,-,TRBV9,-,TRBJ1-1,CASSVGVLLGTEAFF,TGTGCCAGCAGCGTAGGGGTTCTCTTGGGCACTGAAGCTTTCTTT
15,TRBD2,TRBV2,many,TRBJ2-1,CASSRRTGGPGEQFF,TGTGCCAGCTCGAGGAGGACGGGAGGCCCGGGTGAGCAGTTCTTC
12,TRBD2,TRBV29-1,few,TRBJ2-5,CSVRTSGSTQYF,TGCAGCGTGAGGACTAGCGGGAGTACCCAGTACTTC
10,-,TRBV18,many,TRBJ1-2,CASSLSGYTF,TGTGCCAGCTCACTTAGCGGCTACACCTTC
17,TRBD2,TRBV2,few,TRBJ2-1,CASSSDLAEGSYNEQFF,TGTGCCAGCAGTAGTGACCTAGCGGAGGGATCCTACAATGAGCAGTTCTTC
15,TRBD2,TRBV6-1,few,TRBJ2-1,CASSTLAGEPNEQFF,TGTGCCAGCAGTACACTAGCGGGAGAACCTAATGAGCAGTTCTTC
13,-,TRBV2,many,TRBJ2-3,CASTWTPQNTQYF,TGTGCCAGCACCTGGACCCCACAAAATACGCAGTATTTT
12,TRBD2,TRBV2,-,TRBJ2-1,CASGGVWHEQFF,TGTGCCAGCGGGGGGGTCTGGCATGAGCAGTTCTTC
15,-,TRBV28,-,TRBJ2-2,CASNLISRATGELFF,TGTGCCAGCAACCTAATCAGTAGGGCCACCGGGGAGCTGTTTTTT
14,-,TRBV20-1,-,TRBJ2-5,CSARDRHNQETQYF,TGCAGTGCTAGAGATAGGCACAACCAAGAGACCCAGTACTTC
17,TRBD2,TRBV11-2,many,TRBJ2-1,CASSLARGGQYYNEQFF,TGTGCCAGCAGCTTAGCCCGGGGGGGGCAGTACTACAATGAGCAGTTCTTC
15,-,TRBV2,many,TRBJ2-5,CASKRSSGFQETQYF,TGTGCCAGCAAGCGGAGTTCGGGGTTCCAAGAGACCCAGTACTTC
13,-,TRBV7-2,few,TRBJ1-1,CASSYHPPAEAFF,TGTGCCAGCAGCTACCACCCTCCAGCTGAAGCTTTCTTT
16,-,TRBV5-5,few,TRBJ2-1,CASSLEAPTAGNEQFF,TGTGCCAGCAGCTTGGAGGCACCCACGGCTGGCAATGAGCAGTTCTTC
15,TRBD2,TRBV7-2,few,TRBJ2-1,CASSGGTNRYNEQFF,TGTGCCAGCAGTGGAGGGACTAACAGATACAATGAGCAGTTCTTC
16,-,TRBV28,-,TRBJ2-7,CASIPTDGTNSYEQYF,TGTGCCAGCATCCCTACCGACGGGACCAATTCCTACGAGCAGTACTTC
12,-,TRBV10-3,-,TRBJ2-1,CAISGGGNEQFF,TGTGCCATCAGTGGGGGCGGCAATGAGCAGTTCTTC
14,TRBD1,TRBV5-1,-,TRBJ2-5,CASSPGTGEETQYF,TGCGCCAGCAGCCCCGGGACAGGCGAGGAGACCCAGTACTTC
16,TRBD2,TRBV5-1,many,TRBJ2-5,CASSLFPSGSQETQYF,TGCGCCAGCAGCTTGTTTCCTAGCGGGAGCCAAGAGACCCAGTACTTC
16,-,TRBV6-5,few,TRBJ1-6,CASSRAASSYNSPLHF,TGTGCCAGCAGTCGTGCCGCTAGCTCCTATAATTCACCCCTCCACTTT
16,TRBD2,TRBV10-3,-,TRBJ2-3,CAISDPSGRATDTQYF,TGTGCCATCAGTGATCCTAGCGGGAGGGCCACAGATACGCAGTATTTT
16,TRBD2,TRBV14,many,TRBJ2-1,CASSLRGTRRGNEQFF,TGTGCCAGCAGCCTGCGGGGGACTAGACGAGGCAATGAGCAGTTCTTC
16,-,TRBV11-2,few,TRBJ1-2,CASSGGGVGSLTTYTF,TGTGCCAGCAGCGGAGGTGGAGTAGGGTCACTGACGACGTACACCTTC
15,-,TRBV10-3,few,TRBJ2-7,CATAIFLRDTYEQYF,TGTGCCACCGCTATCTTTTTGCGGGATACCTACGAGCAGTACTTC
16,-,TRBV30,-,TRBJ2-7,CASKPQGIVGTYEQYF,TGTGCCTCTAAGCCCCAGGGAATCGTGGGGACCTACGAGCAGTACTTC
12,-,TRBV24-1,medium-sized,TRBJ2-3,CATSDPRDTQYF,TGTGCCACCAGTGATCCACGAGATACGCAGTATTTT
14,-,TRBV2,many,TRBJ1-5,CASSVLQGNQPQHF,TGTGCCAGCAGTGTTCTCCAGGGCAATCAGCCCCAGCATTTT